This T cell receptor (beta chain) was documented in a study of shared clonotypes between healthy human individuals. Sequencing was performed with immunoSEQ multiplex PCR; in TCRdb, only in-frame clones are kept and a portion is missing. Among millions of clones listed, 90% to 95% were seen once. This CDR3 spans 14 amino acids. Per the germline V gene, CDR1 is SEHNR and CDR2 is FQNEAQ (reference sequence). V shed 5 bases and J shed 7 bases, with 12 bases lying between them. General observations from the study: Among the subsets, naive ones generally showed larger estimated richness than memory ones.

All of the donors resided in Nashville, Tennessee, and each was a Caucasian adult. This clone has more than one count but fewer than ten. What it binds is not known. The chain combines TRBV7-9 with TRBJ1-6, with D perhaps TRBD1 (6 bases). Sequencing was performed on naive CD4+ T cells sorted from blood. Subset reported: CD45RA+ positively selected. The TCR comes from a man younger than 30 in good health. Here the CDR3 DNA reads TGTGCCAGCAGCCCCTGGACAGAGAATTCACCCCTCCACTTT. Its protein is CASSPWTENSPLHF.